The T cell receptor beta chain under discussion was sequenced for a study of T cell responses to AZD1222 COVID-19 vaccine (dated by TCRdb to the early 2020s). Regarding the study in general: AZD1222 recipients with second doses at about 4 weeks or about 12 weeks were pooled, because spike-specific TCR depth and breadth did not differ between schedules. TCR sequencing covered 230 or so trial participants: approximately 200 given two doses of AZD1222 and 26 given two doses of MenACWY control vaccine. Trial participants were enrolled by age into subgroups of 18-55, 56-69 and 70-plus years, and about 150, 27 and 61 TCR-sequenced participants, respectively, were included in these subgroups. Results the study describes overall, beyond this receptor: In the small 56-69-year group, the increase in depth fell short of significance, most likely because of low power. Because no day 14 peak-response samples were available, repertoires were characterized only after the peak T cell response. The whole spike protein was spanned by vaccine-associated CD4 TCRs, and dominant responses were seen in regions 160-218 and 743-854. Only five to seven AZD1222 recipients were SARS-CoV-2 seropositive at baseline, limiting conclusions about previously exposed vaccinees. Participants were mostly white British, with more females than males. The authors suggested clonal diversity may have been underestimated. Spike-specific TCR breadth and depth rose significantly after two AZD1222 doses compared with day 0 and with MenACWY recipients. Reportedly, close to half of the unique spike-specific TCRs recognized epitopes lying outside the regions that are mutated in the B.1.351 and B.1.1.7 variants.

Points on this clone: Its specific antigen is unknown. Base qualities are not at hand, and no much larger clone is one base apart.

From its cysteine to its phenylalanine, the CDR3 spans 14 amino acids. Of all the DNA, just the CDR3 is kept, 42 bases in frame from base 1. V is trimmed back by 2 bases and J by 13 bases, and the junction contains 6 bases that no gene match accounts for. The germline V gene sets CDR1 to KGHDR and CDR2 to SFDVKD. What this sample's time point label stands for: baseline before first vaccination. Vaccinee samples were obtained from the UK trials COV001 and COV002, which included a single-blind randomized controlled phase 2/3 trial of AZD1222 (ChAdOx1 nCoV-19) in healthy adults. For TCRbeta chain sequencing, PBMC samples from trial participants were taken at day 0 and at day 28 after the second dose. The CDR3 regions of human TCRbeta chains were subjected to immunosequencing. In the paper's pipeline: TCRs in the repertoires were compared against a reference library of SARS-CoV-2-specific TCRs that had been generated with the MIRA antigen-specificity platform. Breadth was defined as the fraction of unique TCRs that were SARS-CoV-2-associated. Depth was defined as the fraction of total T cells that were SARS-CoV-2-associated. Using the MIRA data, every spike-specific TCR was mapped to the spike region that the TCR reacted to and assigned to either a CD4 or a CD8 class. Log10-transformed breadth and depth values were compared by one-way ANOVA with Sidak's multiple comparisons tests. The clones in this table, taken by TCRdb from immuneACCESS, are in-frame only. Not every clone is retained; where verified, under half of the shortfall comes from an unresolved V gene, and the cause of the rest is unknown. V and J calls and clone size are those listed in that table; D and trimming were worked out from the DNA. The table for this sample lists roughly 170,000 clones; less than 95% of them were counted only once. The ten top clones hold about 2.8% of the sample.

This clonotype was obtained from an adult in good health. Source: peripheral blood, taken on day 0 of AZD1222 vaccination. Here the chain combines TRBV24-1 and TRBJ2-1; TRBD1 agrees with 11 junctional bases. This receptor carries the CDR3 CATSDSRTGGYQFF. The nucleotide sequence reads as follows: TGTGCCACCAGTGATTCTCGGACAGGGGGCTATCAGTTCTTC.